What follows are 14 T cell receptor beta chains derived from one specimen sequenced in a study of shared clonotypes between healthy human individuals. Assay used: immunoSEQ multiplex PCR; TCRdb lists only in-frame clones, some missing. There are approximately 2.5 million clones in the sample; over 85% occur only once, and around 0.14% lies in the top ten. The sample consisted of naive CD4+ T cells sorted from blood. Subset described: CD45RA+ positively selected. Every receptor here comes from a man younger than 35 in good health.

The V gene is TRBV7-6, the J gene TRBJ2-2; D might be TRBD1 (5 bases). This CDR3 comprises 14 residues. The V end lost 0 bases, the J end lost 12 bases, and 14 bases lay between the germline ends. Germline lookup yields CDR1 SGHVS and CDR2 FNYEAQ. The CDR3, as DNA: TGTGCCAGCAGCTTAGCGATGGGGCCCGGAAAGCTGTTTTTT. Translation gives CASSLAMGPGKLFF.

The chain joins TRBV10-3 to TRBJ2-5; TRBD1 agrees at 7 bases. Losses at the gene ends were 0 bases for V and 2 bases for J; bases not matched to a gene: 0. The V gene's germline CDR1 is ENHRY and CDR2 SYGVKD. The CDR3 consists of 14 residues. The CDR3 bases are TGTGCCATCAGTGAGTCGGGACAGCAAGAGACCCAGTACTTC. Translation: CAISESGQQETQYF.

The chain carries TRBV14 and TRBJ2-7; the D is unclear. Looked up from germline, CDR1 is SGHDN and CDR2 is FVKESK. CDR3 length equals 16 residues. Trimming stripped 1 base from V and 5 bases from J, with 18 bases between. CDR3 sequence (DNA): TGTGCCAGCAGCCAAGCTAGTGGGCAGCCGAAAAACGAGCAGTACTTC. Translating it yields CASSQASGQPKNEQYF.

Written as DNA, the CDR3 is TGTGCCAGCAGAGGGGCAGCCTACGAGCAGTACTTC. Translation: CASRGAAYEQYF. The chain employs TRBV7-2 and TRBJ2-7, with D perhaps matching TRBD1 (5 bases). The CDR3 runs to 12 residues. Per the germline V gene, CDR1 is SGHTA and CDR2 is FQGNSA. Trimming stripped 6 bases from V and 2 bases from J, with 8 bases between.

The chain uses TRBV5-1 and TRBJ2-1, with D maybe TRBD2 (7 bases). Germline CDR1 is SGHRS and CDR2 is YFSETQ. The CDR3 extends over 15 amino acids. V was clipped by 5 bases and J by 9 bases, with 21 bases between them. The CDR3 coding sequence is TGCGCCAGCAGACCCGGGGGCGGGAGAGTTACTGAGCAGTTCTTC. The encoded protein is CASRPGGGRVTEQFF. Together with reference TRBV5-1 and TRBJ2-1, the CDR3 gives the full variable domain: KAGVTQTPRYLIKTRGQQVTLSCSPISGHRSVSWYQQTPGQGLQFLFEYFSETQRNKGNFPGRFSGRQFSNSRSEMNVSTLELGDSALYLCASRPGGGRVTEQFFGPGTRLTVL.

The CDR3 DNA follows: TGTGCCAGCTACGAGGGGGGGCGGAGCAATCAGCCCCAGCATTTT. Translation gives CASYEGGRSNQPQHF. The chain links TRBV28 to TRBJ1-5, with D perhaps matching TRBD1 (6 bases). The V end was cut by 8 bases, the J end by 1 base, with 15 bases between. Germline V lookup: CDR1 MDHEN, CDR2 SYDVKM. This CDR3 comprises 15 residues.

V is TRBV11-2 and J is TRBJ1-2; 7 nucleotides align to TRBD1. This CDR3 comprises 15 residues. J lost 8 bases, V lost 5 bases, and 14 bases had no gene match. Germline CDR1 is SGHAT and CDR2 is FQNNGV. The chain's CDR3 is CASSATQGRMEGYTF. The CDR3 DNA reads TGTGCCAGCAGCGCAACACAGGGGCGAATGGAAGGCTACACCTTC.

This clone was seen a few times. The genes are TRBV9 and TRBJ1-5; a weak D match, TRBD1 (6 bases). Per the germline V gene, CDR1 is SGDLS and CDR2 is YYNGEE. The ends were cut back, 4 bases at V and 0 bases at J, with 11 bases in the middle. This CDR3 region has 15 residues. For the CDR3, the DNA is TGTGCCAGCAGCAAGGGGGATTATAGCAATCAGCCCCAGCATTTT. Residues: CASSKGDYSNQPQHF.

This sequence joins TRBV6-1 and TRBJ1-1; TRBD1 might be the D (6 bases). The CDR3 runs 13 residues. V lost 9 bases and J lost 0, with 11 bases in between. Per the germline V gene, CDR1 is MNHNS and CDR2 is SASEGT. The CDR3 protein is CASNREMNTEAFF. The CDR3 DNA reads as TGTGCCAGTAACAGGGAGATGAACACTGAAGCTTTCTTT.

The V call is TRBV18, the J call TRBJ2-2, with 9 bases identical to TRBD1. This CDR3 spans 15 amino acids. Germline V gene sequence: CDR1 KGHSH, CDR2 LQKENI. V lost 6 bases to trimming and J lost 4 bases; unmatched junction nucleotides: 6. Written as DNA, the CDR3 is TGTGCCAGCTCGCACAGGGGGCAGAGCACCGGGGAGCTGTTTTTT. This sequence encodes CASSHRGQSTGELFF.

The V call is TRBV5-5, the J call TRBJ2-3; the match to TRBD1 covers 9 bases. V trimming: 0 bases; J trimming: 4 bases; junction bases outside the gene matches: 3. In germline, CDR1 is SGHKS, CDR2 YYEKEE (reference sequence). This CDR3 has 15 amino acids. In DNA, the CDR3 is TGTGCCAGCAGCTTGGATGGACAGGGGCCAGATACGCAGTATTTT. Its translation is CASSLDGQGPDTQYF.

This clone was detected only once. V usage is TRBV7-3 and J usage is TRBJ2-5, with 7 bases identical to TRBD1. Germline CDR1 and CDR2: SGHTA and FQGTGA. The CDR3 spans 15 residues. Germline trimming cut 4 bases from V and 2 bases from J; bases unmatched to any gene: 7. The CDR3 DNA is TGTGCCAGCAGCTATACCGGGACAGCACAAGAGACCCAGTACTTC. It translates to CASSYTGTAQETQYF.

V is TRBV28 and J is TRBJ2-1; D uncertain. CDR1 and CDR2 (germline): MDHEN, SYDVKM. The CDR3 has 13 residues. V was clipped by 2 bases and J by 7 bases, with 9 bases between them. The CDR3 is CASSLQRLNEQFF. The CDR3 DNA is TGTGCCAGCAGTTTACAAAGGTTGAATGAGCAGTTCTTC.

CDR3 region: CASSWGQGAGNTIYF. The CDR3 nucleotides are TGTGCCAGCAGCTGGGGACAGGGGGCTGGAAACACCATATATTTT. The chain is built from TRBV11-2 and TRBJ1-3; 11 nucleotides align to TRBD1. V trimming: 4 bases; J trimming: 2 bases; junction bases outside the gene matches: 1. Per germline, CDR1 SGHAT and CDR2 FQNNGV. This CDR3 comprises 15 residues.